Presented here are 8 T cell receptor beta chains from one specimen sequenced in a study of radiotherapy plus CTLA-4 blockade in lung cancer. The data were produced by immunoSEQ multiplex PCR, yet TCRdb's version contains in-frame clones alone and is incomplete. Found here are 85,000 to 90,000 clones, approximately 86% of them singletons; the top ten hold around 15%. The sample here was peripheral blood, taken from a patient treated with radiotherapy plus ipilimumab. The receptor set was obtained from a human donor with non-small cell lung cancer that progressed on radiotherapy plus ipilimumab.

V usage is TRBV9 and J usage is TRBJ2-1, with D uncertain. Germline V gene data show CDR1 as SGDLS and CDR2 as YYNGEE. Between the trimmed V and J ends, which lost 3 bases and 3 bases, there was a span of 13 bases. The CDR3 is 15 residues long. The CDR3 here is CASSAAGYFYNEQFF. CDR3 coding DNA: TGTGCCAGCAGCGCCGCAGGTTACTTCTACAATGAGCAGTTCTTC.

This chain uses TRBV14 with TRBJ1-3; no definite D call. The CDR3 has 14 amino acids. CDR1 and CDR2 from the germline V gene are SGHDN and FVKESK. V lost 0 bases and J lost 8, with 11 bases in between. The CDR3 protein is CASSQDLARHTIYF. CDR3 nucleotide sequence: TGTGCCAGCAGCCAAGATTTGGCCAGGCACACCATATATTTT.

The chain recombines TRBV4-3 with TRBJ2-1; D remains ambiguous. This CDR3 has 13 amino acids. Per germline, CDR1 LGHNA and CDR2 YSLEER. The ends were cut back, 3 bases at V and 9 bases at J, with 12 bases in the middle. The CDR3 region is CASSQQTLGEQFF. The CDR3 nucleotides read TGCGCCAGCAGCCAGCAAACCTTGGGTGAGCAGTTCTTC.

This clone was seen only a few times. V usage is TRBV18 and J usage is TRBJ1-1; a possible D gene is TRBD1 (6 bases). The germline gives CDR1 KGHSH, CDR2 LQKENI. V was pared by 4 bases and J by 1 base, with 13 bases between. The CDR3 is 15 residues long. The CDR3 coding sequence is TGTGCCAGCTCACTCCATACAGGGAAGAACACTGAAGCTTTCTTT. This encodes CASSLHTGKNTEAFF. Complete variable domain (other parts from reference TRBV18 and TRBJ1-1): NAGVMQNPRHLVRRRGQEARLRCSPMKGHSHVYWYRQLPEEGLKFMVYLQKENIIDESGMPKERFSAEFPKEGPSILRIQQVVRGDSAAYFCASSLHTGKNTEAFFGQGTRLTVV.

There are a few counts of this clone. The CDR3 DNA sequence: TGCGCCAGCAGTTTGGGACTAGCGATCTACAATGAGCAGTTCTTC. It translates to CASSLGLAIYNEQFF. This rearrangement joins TRBV4-1 to TRBJ2-1; 10 bases align to TRBD2. V lost 6 bases and J lost 3; bases outside the gene matches: 5. The CDR3 has 15 residues. Germline CDR1 MGHRA, CDR2 YSYEKL.

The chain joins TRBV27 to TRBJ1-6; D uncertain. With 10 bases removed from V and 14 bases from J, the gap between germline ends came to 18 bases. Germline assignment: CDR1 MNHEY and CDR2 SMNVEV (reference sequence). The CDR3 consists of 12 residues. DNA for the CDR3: TGTGCCACCGCACGTGAGGGTCAATCCCTCCACTTT. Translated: CATAREGQSLHF.

CDR3 DNA: TGTGCCAGCAGCTCCTTCCGGCGGAGCACAGATACGCAGTATTTT. Protein product: CASSSFRRSTDTQYF. The V call is TRBV11-2, the J call TRBJ2-3, with no clear D. V gave up 4 bases and J gave up 0 bases, with 11 bases separating them. The CDR3 extends over 15 amino acids. CDR1 and CDR2 from the germline V gene are SGHAT and FQNNGV.

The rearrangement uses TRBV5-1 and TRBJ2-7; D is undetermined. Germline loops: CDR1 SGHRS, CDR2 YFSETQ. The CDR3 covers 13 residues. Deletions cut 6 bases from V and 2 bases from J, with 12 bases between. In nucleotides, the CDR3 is TGCGCCAGCAATGACGGCTCCCCCTACGAGCAGTACTTC. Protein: CASNDGSPYEQYF.